The 18 T cell receptor beta chains below all came from one sample that was sequenced in a study of cytomegalovirus exposure and HLA in healthy donors. PCR amplification relied on 60 Vbeta primers (plus 13 Jbeta primers). The method was immunoSEQ multiplex PCR; TCRdb's version includes in-frame clones alone and lacks a portion of them. The sample lists over 100,000 clones, less than 80% occurring once. Sequenced: PBMCs. The source of these receptors is a man aged 35 to 55 in good health and CMV-seropositive.

The chain links TRBV7-9 to TRBJ1-2; possible D gene TRBD1, 6 bases. Germline lookup yields CDR1 SEHNR and CDR2 FQNEAQ (reference sequence). The CDR3 contains 14 residues. V dropped 2 bases and J dropped 8 bases, with 15 bases sitting between them. The chain's CDR3 is CASSLLMDSHGYTF. The CDR3 DNA sequence: TGTGCCAGCAGCTTACTGATGGACAGCCACGGCTACACCTTC.

The chain is built from TRBV19 and TRBJ1-2; the D gene is possibly TRBD1 (5 bases). Deletions cut 7 bases from V and 8 bases from J, with 20 bases between. CDR1 is LNHDA and CDR2 is SQIVND in the germline V gene (reference sequence). The CDR3 sequence is 14 residues long. The CDR3 loop is CASMGPGGAIGYTF. In DNA form, the CDR3 reads TGTGCCAGTATGGGGCCCGGGGGAGCGATCGGCTACACCTTC.

This clone was seen a handful of times. The chain uses TRBV18 and TRBJ2-1, with TRBD2 matching over 8 bases. This CDR3 has 15 residues. In germline, CDR1 is KGHSH, CDR2 LQKENI. After removal of 4 bases from V and 9 bases from J, the junction contained 11 bases not matched to a gene. The chain's CDR3 is CASSLAGGVRGEQFF. As DNA, the CDR3 is TGTGCCAGCTCACTCGCGGGAGGTGTTCGGGGTGAGCAGTTCTTC.

V usage is TRBV10-3 and J usage is TRBJ2-1; 9 nucleotides match TRBD2. The trim removed 0 bases at V and 5 bases at J, leaving 5 bases unmatched. CDR1 ENHRY and CDR2 SYGVKD come from the germline V gene. The CDR3 runs to 16 residues. DNA of the CDR3: TGTGCCATCAGTGAGTCCAAAATAGCGGGGGACAATGAGCAGTTCTTC. Translating gives CAISESKIAGDNEQFF.

The V and J genes are TRBV19 and TRBJ1-1, with a tentative D call TRBD1 (6 bases). CDR3 length: 18 amino acids. CDR1 is LNHDA, CDR2 SQIVND, per germline (reference sequence). V shed 6 bases and J shed 1 base, with 24 bases lying between them. DNA for the CDR3: TGTGCCAGTAGGCCACAGGGTACGACCGGGATTGGGAACACTGAAGCTTTCTTT. Protein product: CASRPQGTTGIGNTEAFF.

The chain has TRBV11-2 and TRBJ1-1, with D possibly matching TRBD1 (5 bases). The V end was cut by 5 bases, the J end by 1 base, with 11 bases between. CDR3 size: 14 residues. The germline V gene encodes CDR1 SGHAT and CDR2 FQNNGV. CDR3 coding DNA: TGTGCCAGCAGCACTCGACAGACGAACACTGAAGCTTTCTTT. Residues: CASSTRQTNTEAFF.

V usage is TRBV5-4 and J usage is TRBJ2-7; tentatively, D is TRBD2 (6 bases). CDR1 is SGHNT and CDR2 is YYREEE in the germline V gene (reference sequence). Deletions cut 4 bases from V and 0 bases from J, with 17 bases between. The CDR3 sequence is 16 residues long. CDR3 sequence reads: CASSPGGADRSYEQYF. CDR3 coding DNA: TGTGCCAGCAGCCCGGGCGGGGCAGACCGCTCCTACGAGCAGTACTTC. The full variable domain, completed using reference TRBV5-4 and TRBJ2-7, is ETGVTQSPTHLIKTRGQQVTLRCSSQSGHNTVSWYQQALGQGPQFIFQYYREEENGRGNFPPRFSGLQFPNYSSELNVNALELDDSALYLCASSPGGADRSYEQYFGPGTRLTVT.

V and J are TRBV25-1 and TRBJ2-1; the D gene is possibly TRBD1 (5 bases). Trimming cost V 0 bases and J 7 bases, with 16 bases left between them. In germline, CDR1 is MGHDK, CDR2 SYGVNS. This CDR3 is built from 16 residues. CDR3 DNA sequence: TGTGCCAGCAGTGAATATAGGGGTCTTTCTTGGAATGAGCAGTTCTTC. Encoded protein: CASSEYRGLSWNEQFF.

The J gene is TRBJ2-5, the V gene TRBV11-2, with unresolved D. This CDR3 has 15 amino acids. CDR1 SGHAT and CDR2 FQNNGV come from the germline V gene. Between the trimmed V and J ends, which lost 6 bases and 4 bases, there was a span of 18 bases. CDR3 in amino acids: CASRKPGLIRETQYF. For the CDR3, the DNA is TGTGCCAGCAGAAAGCCGGGTCTGATACGAGAGACCCAGTACTTC.

The chain's CDR3 is CASSIDHGYMAEAFF. CDR3 nucleotides: TGTGCCAGTAGTATAGATCACGGGTATATGGCTGAAGCTTTCTTT. This chain links TRBV19 with TRBJ1-1; D not resolved. The CDR3 runs 15 residues. Germline V gives CDR1 LNHDA, CDR2 SQIVND (reference sequence). Trimming removed 0 bases at V and 6 bases at J, with 14 bases between. The full variable domain, with the rest looked up from reference TRBV19 and TRBJ1-1, is DGGITQSPKYLFRKEGQNVTLSCEQNLNHDAMYWYRQDPGQGLRLIYYSQIVNDFQKGDIAEGYSVSREKKESFPLTVTSAQKNPTAFYLCASSIDHGYMAEAFFGQGTRLTVV.

V and J are TRBV12-5 and TRBJ2-1; 9 nucleotides align to TRBD1. The CDR3 sequence is 14 residues long. The ends lost 6 bases at V and 4 bases at J; junction bases unmatched: 4. Germline V gene sequence: CDR1 LGHNT, CDR2 FRNRAP. DNA of the CDR3: TGTGCTAGTGGCAAAGGGACAGGGTACAATGAGCAGTTCTTC. It specifies CASGKGTGYNEQFF.

The chain recombines TRBV2 with TRBJ2-5; 12 bases line up with TRBD2. Losses at the gene ends were 5 bases for V and 0 bases for J; bases not matched to a gene: 4. Per the germline V gene, CDR1 is SNHLY and CDR2 is FYNNEI. The CDR3 length is 16 residues. The CDR3 sequence is CASSLGLAGNQETQYF. The CDR3 nucleotides are TGTGCCAGCAGTCTTGGACTAGCGGGGAACCAAGAGACCCAGTACTTC.

The rearrangement links TRBV7-8 to TRBJ2-3, with a tentative D call TRBD2 (5 bases). Per germline, CDR1 SGHVS and CDR2 FQNEAQ. The CDR3 loop spans 20 amino acids. The ends were cut back, 6 bases at V and 1 base at J, with 29 bases in the middle. CDR3 bases: TGTGCCAGCAGTCAAAGAGGGTCATCCTTAGTCAGTACGGGCACAGATACGCAGTATTTT. Its protein is CASSQRGSSLVSTGTDTQYF.

V usage is TRBV29-1 and J usage is TRBJ2-5, with 7 bases lining up with TRBD1. Germline loops: CDR1 SQVTM, CDR2 ANQGSEA. V was clipped by 1 base and J by 1 base; unmatched bases: 15. This CDR3 has 18 amino acids. The CDR3 DNA sequence: TGCAGCGTTGAAGGAAGTTGGGACAGCATAAGTGCCCAAGAGACCCAGTACTTC. Translated: CSVEGSWDSISAQETQYF.

The V call is TRBV6-5, the J call TRBJ2-2; tentatively, D is TRBD1 (7 bases). V was cut by 5 bases and J by 5 bases, with 15 bases left in between. Germline-derived CDR1 and CDR2 are MNHEY and SVGAGI. The length of the CDR3 is 15 residues. CDR3 nucleotide sequence: TGTGCCAGCAGTCTCCAGGGGGGTGGAACCGGGGAGCTGTTTTTT. Amino acids: CASSLQGGGTGELFF.

This clone was observed a single time. The V call is TRBV10-3, the J call TRBJ2-6; 11 bases are shared with TRBD1. V lost 6 bases to trimming and J lost 1 base; unmatched junction nucleotides: 5. The CDR3 covers 17 residues. CDR1 is ENHRY, CDR2 SYGVKD, per germline. The chain's CDR3 is CAISSGTGGSGANVLTF. CDR3 nucleotide sequence: TGTGCCATCAGCTCCGGGACAGGGGGGTCTGGGGCCAACGTCCTGACTTTC.

This clone was seen a handful of times. The same CDR3 can be traced to other DNA sequences in this sample. The rearrangement uses TRBV5-4 and TRBJ1-5; 9 positions match TRBD1. This CDR3 comprises 15 residues. The ends lost 0 bases at V and 4 bases at J; junction bases unmatched: 2. CDR1 SGHNT and CDR2 YYREEE come from the germline V gene (reference sequence). The CDR3 region has the DNA TGTGCCAGCAGCTTGGGAGGACAGGGGAATCAGCCCCAGCATTTT. Translated, it gives CASSLGGQGNQPQHF.

This clone occurred once. CDR3 loop: CASSYLGGGGTGELFF. The CDR3 region has the DNA TGTGCCAGCAGTTACTTGGGGGGGGGCGGCACCGGGGAGCTGTTTTTT. The rearrangement uses TRBV6-6 and TRBJ2-2, with D tentatively TRBD2 (7 bases). The CDR3 sequence is 16 residues long. Germline lookup yields CDR1 MNHNY and CDR2 SVGAGI (reference sequence). Trimming took off 1 base at V and 4 bases at J, with 13 bases between the two ends.